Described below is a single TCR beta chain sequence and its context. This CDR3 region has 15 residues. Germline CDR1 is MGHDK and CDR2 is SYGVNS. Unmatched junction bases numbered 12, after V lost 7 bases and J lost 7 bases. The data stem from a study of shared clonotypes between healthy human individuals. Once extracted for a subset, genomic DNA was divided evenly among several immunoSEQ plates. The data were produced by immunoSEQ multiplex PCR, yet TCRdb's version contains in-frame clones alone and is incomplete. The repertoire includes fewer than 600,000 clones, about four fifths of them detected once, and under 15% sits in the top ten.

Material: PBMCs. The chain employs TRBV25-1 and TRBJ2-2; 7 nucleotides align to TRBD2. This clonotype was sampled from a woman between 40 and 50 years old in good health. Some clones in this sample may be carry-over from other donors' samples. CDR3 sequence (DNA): TGTGCCAGCAAAGGTTGGCGGGAGTCAATCGGGGAGCTGTTTTTT. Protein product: CASKGWRESIGELFF.